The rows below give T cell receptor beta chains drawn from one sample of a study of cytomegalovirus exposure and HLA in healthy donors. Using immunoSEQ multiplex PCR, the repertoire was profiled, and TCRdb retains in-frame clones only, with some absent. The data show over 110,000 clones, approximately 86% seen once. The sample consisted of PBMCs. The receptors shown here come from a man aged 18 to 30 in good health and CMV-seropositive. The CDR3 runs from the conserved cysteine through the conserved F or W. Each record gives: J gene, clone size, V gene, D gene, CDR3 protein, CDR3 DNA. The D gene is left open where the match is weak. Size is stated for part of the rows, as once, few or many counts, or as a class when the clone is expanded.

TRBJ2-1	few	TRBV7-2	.	CASSTRPEGEQFF	TGTGCCAGCAGCACACGGCCGGAGGGTGAGCAGTTCTTC
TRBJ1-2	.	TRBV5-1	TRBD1	CASNSPGQNYGYTF	TGCGCCAGCAACTCGCCGGGACAGAACTATGGCTACACCTTC
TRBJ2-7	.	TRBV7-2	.	CASSPLPGVGEQYF	TGTGCCAGCAGCCCCCTCCCGGGAGTGGGCGAGCAGTACTTC
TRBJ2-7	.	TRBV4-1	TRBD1	CASSQFLGRDRDYEQYF	TGCGCCAGCAGCCAATTCCTCGGACGGGACAGGGACTACGAGCAGTACTTC
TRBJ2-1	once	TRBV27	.	CASTSGVSDNEQFF	TGTGCCAGTACTAGTGGGGTATCCGACAATGAGCAGTTCTTC
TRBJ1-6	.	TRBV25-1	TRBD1	CASSEWGQGNSPLHF	TGTGCCAGCAGTGAATGGGGACAGGGTAATTCACCCCTCCACTTT
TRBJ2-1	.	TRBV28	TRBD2	CASSPRLAGEGEQFF	TGTGCCAGCAGTCCGCGACTAGCGGGAGAGGGTGAGCAGTTCTTC
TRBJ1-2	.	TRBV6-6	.	CASSPRPGGAYYGYTF	TGTGCCAGCAGCCCTCGACCGGGGGGAGCCTATTATGGCTACACCTTC
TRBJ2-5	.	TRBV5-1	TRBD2	CASSWVTSGDETQYF	TGCGCCAGCAGCTGGGTGACTAGCGGGGATGAGACCCAGTACTTC
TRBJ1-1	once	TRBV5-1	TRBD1	CASSPLDRGESTEAFF	TGCGCCAGCAGTCCCCTCGACAGGGGTGAGAGCACTGAAGCTTTCTTT
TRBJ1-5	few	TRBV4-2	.	CASSQQGSNQPQHF	TGTGCCAGCAGCCAACAGGGAAGCAATCAGCCCCAGCATTTT
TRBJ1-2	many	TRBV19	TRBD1	CASRTGGGYTF	TGTGCCAGTAGGACAGGGGGTGGCTACACCTTC
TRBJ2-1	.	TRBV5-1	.	CASSLDLYNEQFF	TGCGCCAGCAGCTTGGATCTGTACAATGAGCAGTTCTTC
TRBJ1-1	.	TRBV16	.	CASSQSSGTKNTEAFF	TGTGCCAGCAGCCAATCTTCAGGGACAAAGAACACTGAAGCTTTCTTT
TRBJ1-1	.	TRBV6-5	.	CASSYSVNPNTEAFF	TGTGCCAGCAGTTACAGCGTTAATCCGAACACTGAAGCTTTCTTT
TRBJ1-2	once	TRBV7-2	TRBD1	CASSISGTGRYGYTF	TGTGCCAGCAGCATATCCGGGACAGGGCGGTATGGCTACACCTTC
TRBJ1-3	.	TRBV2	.	CASRADSGNTIYF	TGTGCCAGCAGGGCCGACTCTGGAAACACCATATATTTT
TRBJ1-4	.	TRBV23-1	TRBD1	CASSQRRQGGEKLFF	TGCGCCAGCAGTCAACGGCGACAGGGGGGTGAAAAACTGTTTTTT
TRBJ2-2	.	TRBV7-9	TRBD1	CASSPLRTGGTGELFF	TGTGCCAGCAGCCCACTTCGGACAGGGGGAACCGGGGAGCTGTTTTTT
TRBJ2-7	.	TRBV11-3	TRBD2	CASSPRTSGLYEQYF	TGTGCCAGCAGCCCGAGGACTAGCGGCCTCTACGAGCAGTACTTC
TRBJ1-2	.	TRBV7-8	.	CASSPRPIGNYGYTF	TGTGCCAGCAGCCCCCGTCCCATCGGGAACTATGGCTACACCTTC
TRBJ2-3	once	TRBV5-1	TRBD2	CASSSWTSGGTDTQYF	TGCGCCAGCAGCTCCTGGACTAGCGGGGGCACAGATACGCAGTATTTT
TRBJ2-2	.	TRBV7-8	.	CASSLVTQNTGELFF	TGTGCCAGCAGCTTAGTAACTCAGAACACCGGGGAGCTGTTTTTT
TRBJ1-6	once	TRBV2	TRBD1	CASSESGHRGGSPLHF	TGTGCCAGCAGTGAATCCGGTCACAGGGGTGGATCACCCCTCCACTTT
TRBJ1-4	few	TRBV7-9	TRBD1	CASSRTGGSEKLFF	TGTGCCAGCAGCCGGACAGGGGGGAGTGAAAAACTGTTTTTT
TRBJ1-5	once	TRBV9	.	CASSLSGAGNQPQHF	TGTGCCAGCAGCTTGTCAGGGGCGGGCAATCAGCCCCAGCATTTT
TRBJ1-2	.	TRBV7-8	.	CASSLDRTQVSANYGYTF	TGTGCCAGCAGCTTAGACCGTACACAGGTGTCAGCTAACTATGGCTACACCTTC
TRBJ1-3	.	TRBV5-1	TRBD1	CASSLAGGLSGNTIYF	TGCGCCAGCAGCTTAGCAGGGGGTTTATCTGGAAACACCATATATTTT
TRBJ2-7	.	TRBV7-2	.	CASSRLGVDEQYF	TGTGCCAGCAGCCGTCTGGGAGTCGACGAGCAGTACTTC
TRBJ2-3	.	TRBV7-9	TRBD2	CASKASGRGDTQYF	TGTGCCAGCAAGGCTAGCGGGAGAGGGGATACGCAGTATTTT
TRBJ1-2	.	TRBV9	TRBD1	CASSERTGGNYGYTF	TGTGCCAGCAGCGAAAGAACAGGGGGAAACTATGGCTACACCTTC
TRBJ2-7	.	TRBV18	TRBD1	CASSRQGADEQYF	TGTGCCAGCTCGCGACAGGGGGCGGACGAGCAGTACTTC